The entry below describes one TCR beta chain. Methods used by the authors: Reference gene primers were amplified, and this amplification served to estimate nucleated cell counts. TCRdb's table, derived via immunoSEQ multiplex PCR, lists solely in-frame clones and lacks some. The DNA gave D and trimming, while V, J and clone size come from that table. The table lists around 60,000 clones, around 77% of them singletons. The data belong to a study of blood T cell repertoires in COVID-19. Across the whole study: Some COVID-19 samples were acute and others convalescent; all came from the United States, Italy and Spain. The cDNA or gDNA used as material had been derived from T cells, B-cell-depleted T cells, or PBMCs.

The CDR3 contains 14 residues. Germline-derived CDR1 and CDR2 are SQVTM and ANQGSEA. Trimming shortened V by 4 bases and J by 5 bases, and 18 bases separated the two germline ends. The receptor was derived from a man at least 80 years old with active or convalescent COVID-19. The chain couples TRBV29-1 to TRBJ2-7; tentative D call: TRBD2 (6 bases). What was sequenced was peripheral blood. Here the CDR3 DNA reads TGCAGCGTTGCGAACCCGGGGGTACGCAACGAGCAGTACTTC. Its translation: CSVANPGVRNEQYF.